These 18 T cell receptor beta chains were sequenced from one sample in a study of blood T cell repertoires in COVID-19. Only in-frame clones appear in the TCRdb table, and some are missing; sequencing was by immunoSEQ multiplex PCR. The sample has around 220,000 clones, under 85% seen once. Sequencing was performed on peripheral blood. Receptors originate from a woman between 40 and 50 years old with active or convalescent COVID-19.

The J gene is TRBJ2-3, the V gene TRBV11-1; no clear D gene. CDR3 length: 15 residues. Trimming stripped 2 bases from V and 1 base from J, with 10 bases between. Germline CDR1 SGHAT, CDR2 FQDESV (reference sequence). CDR3 bases: TGTGCCAGCAGCTTATTCTTTTCGGGCACAGATACGCAGTATTTT. Its translation: CASSLFFSGTDTQYF.

The chain is built from TRBV5-1 and TRBJ1-4; D perhaps matches TRBD1 (5 bases). Per germline, CDR1 SGHRS and CDR2 YFSETQ. Deletions cut 0 bases from V and 12 bases from J, with 12 bases between. The length of the CDR3 is 13 residues. This chain's CDR3 is CASSLAAETELFF. The CDR3 nucleotides are TGCGCCAGCAGCTTGGCCGCAGAGACAGAACTGTTTTTT.

The CDR3 here is CASSSNPANYGYTF. The CDR3 bases are TGTGCCAGCAGTTCAAATCCAGCTAACTATGGCTACACCTTC. This chain uses TRBV28 with TRBJ1-2; D unresolved. The length of the CDR3 is 14 residues. CDR1 and CDR2 (germline): MDHEN, SYDVKM. Trimming cost V 4 bases and J 0 bases, with 9 bases left between them.

The chain joins TRBV7-9 to TRBJ1-6; TRBD1 agrees at 9 bases. This CDR3 has 14 amino acids. CDR1 is SEHNR, CDR2 FQNEAQ, per germline (reference sequence). V was pared by 5 bases and J by 7 bases, with 3 bases of the junction left unmatched. The CDR3 DNA reads TGTGCCAGCAGCCCCACAGGGGGCAATTCACCCCTCCACTTT. Its translation is CASSPTGGNSPLHF.

V gene TRBV27 combines with J gene TRBJ2-7, with D unresolved. Trimming took off 2 bases at V and 0 bases at J, with 5 bases between the two ends. This CDR3 region has 13 residues. The germline V gene encodes CDR1 MNHEY and CDR2 SMNVEV (reference sequence). The chain's CDR3 is CASSLGLSYEQYF. In DNA, the CDR3 is TGTGCCAGCAGTTTAGGCCTCTCCTACGAGCAGTACTTC.

The J gene is TRBJ2-3, the V gene TRBV6-1; no definite D call. Trimming pared 0 bases from V and 4 bases from J, leaving 11 bases between. Germline lookup yields CDR1 MNHNS and CDR2 SASEGT. The length of the CDR3 is 15 residues. The CDR3 sequence: CASSEAAGNPDTQYF. DNA of the CDR3: TGTGCCAGCAGTGAAGCGGCAGGCAACCCAGATACGCAGTATTTT.

This rearrangement joins TRBV7-8 to TRBJ2-2, with D maybe TRBD1 (5 bases). CDR3 length equals 15 residues. Germline V CDR1 and CDR2: SGHVS, FQNEAQ. The germline V and J ends were trimmed by 1 base and 7 bases, with 13 bases remaining between them. The chain's CDR3 is CASSLERARGGELFF. CDR3 coding DNA: TGTGCCAGCAGCTTAGAACGGGCAAGGGGCGGGGAGCTGTTTTTT.

The V call is TRBV5-1, the J call TRBJ1-2; D unresolved. The CDR3 loop spans 14 amino acids. With 2 bases removed from V and 4 bases from J, the gap between germline ends came to 12 bases. Germline CDR1 SGHRS, CDR2 YFSETQ. CDR3 nucleotides: TGCGCCAGCAGCTTCGACACCCCCTCCTATGGCTACACCTTC. Translation: CASSFDTPSYGYTF.

The rearrangement joins TRBV7-3 to TRBJ2-1; 14 bases align to TRBD2. CDR1 and CDR2 (germline): SGHTA, FQGTGA. This CDR3 has 18 residues. After removal of 2 bases from V and 4 bases from J, the junction contained 7 bases not matched to a gene. The CDR3 nucleotides read TGTGCCAGCAGCTTAGGACCGGGACTAGCGGGGGCGTACAATGAGCAGTTCTTC. Amino acid sequence: CASSLGPGLAGAYNEQFF.

In this sample, this clone turned up many times. The V and J genes are TRBV7-8 and TRBJ2-3; 13 bases are shared with TRBD2. The CDR3 has 17 amino acids. Trimming cost V 5 bases and J 2 bases; bases outside gene matches: 7. Germline V gene sequence: CDR1 SGHVS, CDR2 FQNEAQ. CDR3 amino acids: CASSPRTSGGFTDTQYF. The CDR3 DNA sequence: TGTGCCAGCAGCCCAAGGACTAGCGGGGGTTTCACAGATACGCAGTATTTT.

The sample holds a few counts of this clone. The chain has TRBV12-3 or TRBV12-4 and TRBJ1-6; D not certain. V lost 3 bases to trimming and J lost 7 bases, with 4 bases between them. The CDR3 is made up of 12 amino acids. CDR3 sequence: CASSLSNSPLHF. DNA for the CDR3: TGTGCCAGCAGTTTGTCAAATTCACCCCTCCACTTT.

This chain links TRBV5-6 with TRBJ2-7; D gene ambiguous. V lost 3 bases and J 1 base, leaving 14 bases between the germline ends. The germline CDR1 and CDR2 sequences are SGHDT and YYEEEE. CDR3 length equals 15 residues. The DNA of the CDR3 is TGTGCCAGCAGCTCCCGACAAAGTCCTTCCTACGAGCAGTACGTC. Translated: CASSSRQSPSYEQYV.

The chain recombines TRBV5-1 with TRBJ1-3, with D possibly matching TRBD1 (5 bases). There are 13 residues in the CDR3. V lost 1 base to trimming and J lost 4 bases, with 6 bases between them. Germline CDR1 SGHRS, CDR2 YFSETQ. CDR3 residues: CASSLSGGNTIYF. In DNA form, the CDR3 reads TGCGCCAGCAGCTTGTCAGGGGGAAACACCATATATTTT.

The rearrangement joins TRBV4-2 to TRBJ2-6; TRBD1 aligns across 8 bases. This CDR3 spans 18 amino acids. With 5 bases clipped from V and 0 bases from J, the junction kept 9 bases outside the gene matches. Germline V gives CDR1 LGHNA, CDR2 YNFKEQ. CDR3 coding DNA: TGTGCCAGCAGCAAGGGACAGGCGACCTACTCTGGGGCCAACGTCCTGACTTTC. Protein sequence: CASSKGQATYSGANVLTF.

The rearrangement uses TRBV28 and TRBJ1-2, with TRBD1 identical over 7 bases. The CDR3 covers 13 residues. The junction had 9 bases not matched to a gene; V was cut back by 6 bases and J by 8 bases. CDR1 and CDR2 from the germline V gene are MDHEN and SYDVKM. The CDR3 DNA is TGTGCCAGCAGACCCACAGGGGAGGAGGGCTACACCTTC. Encoded protein: CASRPTGEEGYTF.

The J gene is TRBJ2-4, the V gene TRBV5-4; 7 positions match TRBD1. The CDR3 is made up of 14 amino acids. With 0 bases clipped from V and 7 bases from J, the junction kept 4 bases outside the gene matches. CDR1 SGHNT and CDR2 YYREEE come from the germline V gene (reference sequence). CDR3 in DNA: TGTGCCAGCAGCTTGGGCCTGACAGGGAACATTCAGTACTTC. Its translation: CASSLGLTGNIQYF.

With regard to this clone: Other DNA variants within this sample encode the same CDR3. The V and J genes are TRBV18 and TRBJ1-3, with D possibly matching TRBD1 (6 bases). Between the trimmed V and J ends, which lost 3 bases and 0 bases, there was a span of 6 bases. This CDR3 contains 14 residues. From germline, CDR1 is KGHSH and CDR2 LQKENI. This CDR3 reads CASSPDSSGNTIYF. The CDR3 region has the DNA TGTGCCAGCTCACCGGACAGCTCTGGAAACACCATATATTTT. The full variable domain, completed using reference TRBV18 and TRBJ1-3, is NAGVMQNPRHLVRRRGQEARLRCSPMKGHSHVYWYRQLPEEGLKFMVYLQKENIIDESGMPKERFSAEFPKEGPSILRIQQVVRGDSAAYFCASSPDSSGNTIYFGEGSWLTVV.

The gene calls are TRBV28 and TRBJ1-1, with a tentative D call TRBD1 (5 bases). Trimming stripped 5 bases from V and 2 bases from J, with 21 bases between. CDR3 size: 17 residues. Per the germline V gene, CDR1 is MDHEN and CDR2 is SYDVKM. The DNA of the CDR3 is TGTGCCAGCAGTCCAACTCCCATGACAGAGATCAACACTGAAGCTTTCTTT. It yields the protein CASSPTPMTEINTEAFF.